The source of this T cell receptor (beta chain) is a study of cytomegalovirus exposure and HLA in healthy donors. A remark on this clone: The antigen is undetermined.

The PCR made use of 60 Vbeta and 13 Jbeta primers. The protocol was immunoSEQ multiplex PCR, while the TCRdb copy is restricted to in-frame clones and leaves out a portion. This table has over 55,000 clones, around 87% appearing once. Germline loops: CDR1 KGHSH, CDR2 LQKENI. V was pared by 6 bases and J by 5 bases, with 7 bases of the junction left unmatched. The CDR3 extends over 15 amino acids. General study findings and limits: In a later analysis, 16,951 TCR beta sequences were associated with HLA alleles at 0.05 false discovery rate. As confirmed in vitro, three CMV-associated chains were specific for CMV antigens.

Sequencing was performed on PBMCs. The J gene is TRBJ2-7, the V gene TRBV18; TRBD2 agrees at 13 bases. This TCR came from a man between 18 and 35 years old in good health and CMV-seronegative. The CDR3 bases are TGTGCCAGCTCTACACTAGCGGGGGGGCTAAACGAGCAGTACTTC. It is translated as CASSTLAGGLNEQYF.